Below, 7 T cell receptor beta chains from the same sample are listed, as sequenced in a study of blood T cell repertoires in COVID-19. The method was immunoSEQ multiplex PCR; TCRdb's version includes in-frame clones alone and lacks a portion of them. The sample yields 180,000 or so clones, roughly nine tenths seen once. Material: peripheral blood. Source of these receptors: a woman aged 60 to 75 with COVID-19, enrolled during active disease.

The CDR3 sequence: CASSPRGLTNEKLFF. In DNA, the CDR3 is TGTGCCAGCTCACCAAGAGGTCTAACTAATGAAAAACTGTTTTTT. The gene calls are TRBV18 and TRBJ1-4, with D uncertain. CDR1 is KGHSH and CDR2 is LQKENI in the germline V gene. The CDR3 spans 15 residues. V gave up 2 bases and J gave up 1 base, with 8 bases separating them.

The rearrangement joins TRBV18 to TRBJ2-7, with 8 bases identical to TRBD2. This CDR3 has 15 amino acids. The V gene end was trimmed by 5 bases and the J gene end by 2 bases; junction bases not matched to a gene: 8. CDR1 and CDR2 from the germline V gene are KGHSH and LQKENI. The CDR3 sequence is CASSRASGPTYEQYF. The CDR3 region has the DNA TGTGCCAGCTCAAGGGCTAGCGGGCCGACCTACGAGCAGTACTTC.

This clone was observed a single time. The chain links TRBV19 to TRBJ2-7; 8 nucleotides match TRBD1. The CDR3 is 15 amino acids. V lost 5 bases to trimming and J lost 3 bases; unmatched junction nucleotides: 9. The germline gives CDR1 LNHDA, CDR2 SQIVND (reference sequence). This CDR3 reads CASSGPQGAYYEQYF. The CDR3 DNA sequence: TGTGCCAGTAGTGGCCCGCAGGGGGCCTACTACGAGCAGTACTTC.

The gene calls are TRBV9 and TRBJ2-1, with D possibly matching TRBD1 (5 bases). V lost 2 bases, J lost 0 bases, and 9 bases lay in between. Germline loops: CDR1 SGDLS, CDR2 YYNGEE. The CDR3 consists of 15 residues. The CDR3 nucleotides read TGTGCCAGCAGCGTTGCAGGGTTCTCCTACAATGAGCAGTTCTTC. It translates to CASSVAGFSYNEQFF.

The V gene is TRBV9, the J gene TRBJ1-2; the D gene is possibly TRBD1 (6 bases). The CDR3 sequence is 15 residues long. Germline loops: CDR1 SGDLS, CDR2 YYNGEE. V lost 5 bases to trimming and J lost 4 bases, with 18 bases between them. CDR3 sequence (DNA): TGTGCCAGCAGTGAATTACTAGGACAGATCTATGGCTACACCTTC. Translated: CASSELLGQIYGYTF.

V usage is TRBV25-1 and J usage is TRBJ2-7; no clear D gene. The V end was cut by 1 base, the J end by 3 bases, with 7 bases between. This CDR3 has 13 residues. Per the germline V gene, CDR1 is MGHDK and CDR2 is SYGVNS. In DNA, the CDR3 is TGTGCCAGCAGTGAATTCCCCAACTACGAGCAGTACTTC. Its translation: CASSEFPNYEQYF.

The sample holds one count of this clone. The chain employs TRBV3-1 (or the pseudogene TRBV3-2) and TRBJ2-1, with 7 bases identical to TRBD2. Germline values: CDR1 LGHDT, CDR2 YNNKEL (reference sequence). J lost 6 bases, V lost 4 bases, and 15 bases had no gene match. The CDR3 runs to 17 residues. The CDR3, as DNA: TGTGCCAGCAGCCCCCGGGTTGCGGGAGTGGGGAGCAATGAGCAGTTCTTC. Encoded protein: CASSPRVAGVGSNEQFF.